This T cell receptor beta chain was identified in a study of cytomegalovirus exposure and HLA in healthy donors. This PCR relied on a set of 60 Vbeta primers and 13 Jbeta primers. Repertoires were generated with immunoSEQ multiplex PCR, while TCRdb's copy carries only in-frame clones and drops some. The sample lists approximately 140,000 clones, 60% to 85% occurring once. The origin of this receptor is a man aged 35 to 55 in good health and CMV-seropositive. The sample taken for sequencing was PBMCs.

For the CDR3, the DNA is TGTGCCATCAGAGGAGCGGGCGAAGCTTTCTTT. Translated, it gives CAIRGAGEAFF. The rearrangement joins TRBV10-3 to TRBJ1-1; D not resolved. Deletions cut 6 bases from V and 8 bases from J, with 10 bases between. There are 11 residues in the CDR3. Germline loops: CDR1 ENHRY, CDR2 SYGVKD.